Presented here are 23 T cell receptor beta chains from one specimen sequenced in a study of blood T cells in healthy people across ages. A J-beta primer mix and a sample-barcoded 5' primer were used in a second PCR of roughly 6 to 11 cycles. TCRdb used MiXCR to reprocess the 5' RACE reads, holding one entry per CDR3 protein. The table lists over a million distinct CDR3 sequences, 59% of them singletons, with 6.5% to 8% in the top ten. Input material: blood. Receptor source: a man aged 18-30 years in good health.

The V call is TRBV5-1, the J call TRBJ2-2; 9 nucleotides line up with TRBD1. Unmatched junction bases numbered 12, after V lost 4 bases and J lost 5 bases. The germline V gene has CDR1 SGHRS and CDR2 YFSETQ. The CDR3 sequence is 17 residues long. The CDR3 sequence is CASSIEQGAAVTGELFF. The CDR3 nucleotides read TGCGCCAGCAGCATCGAACAGGGGGCTGCGGTGACCGGGGAGCTGTTTTTT. Supplemented by reference TRBV5-1 and TRBJ2-2, the full variable domain reads KAGVTQTPRYLIKTRGQQVTLSCSPISGHRSVSWYQQTPGQGLQFLFEYFSETQRNKGNFPGRFSGRQFSNSRSEMNVSTLELGDSALYLCASSIEQGAAVTGELFFGEGSRLTVL.

This clonotype was found a few times. The CDR3 protein is CASSPENSPLHF. The CDR3 DNA sequence: TGTGCCAGCAGTCCGGAGAATTCACCCCTCCACTTT. The J gene is TRBJ1-6, the V gene TRBV7-9; D is uncertain. The CDR3 totals 12 residues. Per the germline V gene, CDR1 is SEHNR and CDR2 is FQNEAQ (reference sequence). Trimming took off 6 bases at V and 7 bases at J, with 7 bases between the two ends.

The rearrangement uses TRBV4-1 and TRBJ1-6; 8 bases line up with TRBD1. The CDR3 is 14 amino acids. J lost 7 bases, V lost 8 bases, and 7 bases had no gene match. Germline-derived CDR1 and CDR2 are MGHRA and YSYEKL. The CDR3 DNA reads TGCGCCAGCGGACAGGGTTGGTGGAATTCACCCCTCCACTTT. This encodes CASGQGWWNSPLHF.

This rearrangement joins TRBV20-1 to TRBJ2-4; D unclear. This CDR3 has 13 residues. Germline-derived CDR1 and CDR2 are DFQATT and SNEGSKA (reference sequence). V lost 4 bases and J lost 0, with 7 bases in between. The CDR3 nucleotides are TGCAGTGCTACAGTGCTAGCCAAAAACATTCAGTACTTC. This sequence encodes CSATVLAKNIQYF.

The CDR3 loop is CASSLQGGEEKLFF. CDR3 bases: TGCGCCAGCAGCTTGCAGGGCGGGGAAGAAAAACTGTTTTTT. The chain combines TRBV5-1 with TRBJ1-4; maybe TRBD1 (5 bases). V lost 1 base and J 8 bases, leaving 12 bases between the germline ends. Per the germline V gene, CDR1 is SGHRS and CDR2 is YFSETQ. The CDR3 is made up of 14 amino acids.

As concerns this clonotype: A much larger clone is a single base away; this may be a read error. The chain recombines TRBV7-9 with TRBJ2-4; the D is unclear. Deletions cut 7 bases from V and 6 bases from J, with 7 bases between. The V gene's germline CDR1 is SEHNR and CDR2 FQNEAQ (reference sequence). The CDR3 totals 11 residues. CDR3 sequence reads: CASKSRNIQYF. The CDR3 DNA follows: TGTGCCAGCAAGAGCAGAAACATTCAGTACTTC.

The chain carries TRBV7-9 and TRBJ2-3; D gene uncertain. The CDR3 has 16 amino acids. Per the germline V gene, CDR1 is SEHNR and CDR2 is FQNEAQ (reference sequence). Trimming stripped 2 bases from V and 0 bases from J, with 12 bases between. For the CDR3, the DNA is TGTGCCAGCAGCTTAACAGACTGGCCTAGCACAGATACGCAGTATTTT. Translation: CASSLTDWPSTDTQYF.

This clonotype was recorded a few times. J is TRBJ2-1 and V is TRBV28; D is unclear. Germline values: CDR1 MDHEN, CDR2 SYDVKM. This CDR3 is built from 11 residues. The ends were cut back, 10 bases at V and 6 bases at J, with 10 bases in the middle. The CDR3 bases are TGTGCCATCCTATCAACCAATGAGCAGTTCTTC. This codes for CAILSTNEQFF.

V is TRBV25-1 and J is TRBJ2-2; tentatively, D is TRBD1 (5 bases). Trimming stripped 1 base from V and 3 bases from J, with 12 bases between. Germline lookup yields CDR1 MGHDK and CDR2 SYGVNS. This CDR3 region has 16 residues. CDR3 bases: TGTGCCAGCAGTGAATCCTTTGGACAAGACACCGGGGAGCTGTTTTTT. Its protein is CASSESFGQDTGELFF.

This chain uses TRBV7-2 with TRBJ1-6; D is possibly TRBD1 (5 bases). V was cut by 7 bases and J by 8 bases, with 21 bases left in between. Germline CDR1 is SGHTA and CDR2 is FQGNSA. There are 16 residues in the CDR3. The CDR3 nucleotides read TGTGCCAGCACCTCACGGTTGGGACGGACGGATTCACCCCTCCACTTT. Translating it yields CASTSRLGRTDSPLHF.

The CDR3 sequence: CASSLRSPNIQYF. The CDR3 bases are TGTGCCAGCAGCTTGCGCAGCCCAAACATTCAGTACTTC. The rearrangement uses TRBV5-5 and TRBJ2-4; D remains unclear. CDR1 SGHKS and CDR2 YYEKEE come from the germline V gene (reference sequence). Trimming took 1 base from V and 6 from J, leaving 8 bases between them. The CDR3 covers 13 residues.

The J gene is TRBJ1-2, the V gene TRBV19; 9 bases line up with TRBD1. With V trimmed by 4 bases and J by 4 bases, 13 bases remained unmatched. The CDR3 runs 17 residues. CDR1 LNHDA and CDR2 SQIVND come from the germline V gene (reference sequence). DNA for the CDR3: TGTGCCAGTAGTAGAACCCGGGACAGGGAATGGGGCTATGGCTACACCTTC. Protein: CASSRTRDREWGYGYTF. Complete variable domain (other parts from reference TRBV19 and TRBJ1-2): DGGITQSPKYLFRKEGQNVTLSCEQNLNHDAMYWYRQDPGQGLRLIYYSQIVNDFQKGDIAEGYSVSREKKESFPLTVTSAQKNPTAFYLCASSRTRDREWGYGYTFGSGTRLTVV.

On this clonotype: With a much larger clone just one base away, this may be a read error. The CDR3: CANSLLGFEQYF. In DNA, the CDR3 is TGTGCCAACAGTTTATTAGGGTTCGAGCAGTACTTC. The chain uses TRBV28 and TRBJ2-4; D not resolved. The last part of the DNA fits TRBJ2-7 better; the J call may be wrong. Germline CDR1 reads MDHEN; CDR2 reads SYDVKM. This CDR3 has 12 residues.

Turning to this clonotype: Mismatch with germline at one junction end may stem from a read error. CDR3 coding DNA: TGTGCCAGCAGTTTTCAGAGGGTGAGCTCCGACGAGCAGTACTTC. Translated: CASSFQRVSSDEQYF. The V and J genes are TRBV27 and TRBJ2-5, with D possibly being TRBD2 (5 bases). The end of the DNA aligns better with TRBJ2-7, so the J call may be wrong. The CDR3 loop spans 15 amino acids. CDR1 is MNHEY and CDR2 is SMNVEV in the germline V gene (reference sequence).

The V call is TRBV6-5, the J call TRBJ1-2; D is ambiguous. V was clipped by 2 bases and J by 7 bases, with 5 bases between them. The CDR3 consists of 11 residues. In germline, CDR1 is MNHEY, CDR2 SVGAGI. The CDR3 protein is CASSYDGGYTF. The CDR3 coding sequence is TGTGCCAGCAGTTACGACGGTGGCTACACCTTC.

This sequence joins TRBV4-3 and TRBJ1-6; unclear D gene. The V end was cut by 2 bases, the J end by 7 bases, with 9 bases between. The germline V gene encodes CDR1 LGHNA and CDR2 YSLEER. This CDR3 is built from 14 residues. The CDR3, as DNA: TGCGCCAGCAGCCAACCGGGGATGAATTCACCCCTCCACTTT. This gives the protein CASSQPGMNSPLHF.

This clonotype came up a few times. This sequence joins TRBV12-3 or TRBV12-4 and TRBJ2-1; 7 bases are a match to TRBD2. Trimming at V came to 3 bases and at J to 6 bases, leaving 2 bases not matched to a gene. The CDR3 is made up of 13 amino acids. Here the CDR3 DNA reads TGTGCCAGCAGTTTGGGAGGGCCCAATGAGCAGTTCTTC. It specifies CASSLGGPNEQFF.

With regard to this clonotype: A single base is all that separates this from a far larger clone, so a read error is likely. This chain links TRBV12-3 or TRBV12-4 with TRBJ2-4; unclear D gene. CDR3 length: 12 amino acids. Trimming took off 3 bases at V and 13 bases at J, with 13 bases between the two ends. The DNA for the CDR3 is TGTGCCAGCAGTTTTGGCAGCTACGGGCAGTACTTC. It is translated as CASSFGSYGQYF.

The chain has TRBV7-2 and TRBJ2-3; TRBD1 aligns across 9 bases. Germline V gene sequence: CDR1 SGHTA, CDR2 FQGNSA. The CDR3 spans 18 residues. V shed 1 base, J shed 0 bases, and the junction held 8 bases outside the gene matches. CDR3 bases: TGTGCCAGCAGCTTAGGGGACAGGGTTCTACCTAGCACAGATACGCAGTATTTT. Amino acid sequence: CASSLGDRVLPSTDTQYF.

This clonotype has only a few counts. V usage is TRBV11-1 and J usage is TRBJ2-7; 12 bases align to TRBD1. CDR1 is SGHAT, CDR2 FQDESV, per germline (reference sequence). V was pared by 3 bases and J by 2 bases, with 2 bases of the junction left unmatched. This CDR3 has 15 amino acids. The CDR3 sequence is CASSLRDRGPYEQYF. The CDR3, as DNA: TGTGCCAGCAGCTTGCGGGACAGGGGGCCCTACGAGCAGTACTTC.

The V gene is TRBV7-2, the J gene TRBJ2-7; the match to TRBD1 covers 9 bases. The germline V gene encodes CDR1 SGHTA and CDR2 FQGNSA. V lost 4 bases to trimming and J lost 6 bases; unmatched junction nucleotides: 7. The CDR3 sequence is 14 residues long. Here the CDR3 DNA reads TGTGCCAGCAGCTCACAGGGGGCTTATGCCGAGCAGTACTTC. As protein: CASSSQGAYAEQYF.

This clonotype has only a few counts. As DNA, the CDR3 is TGCAGCGTGCGGGAGACAGGGGGAGAATCCCTCCACTTT. It specifies CSVRETGGESLHF. The rearrangement links TRBV29-1 to TRBJ1-6, with 9 positions matching TRBD1. Germline V lookup: CDR1 SQVTM, CDR2 ANQGSEA. V shed 6 bases and J 14 bases; nucleotides not matched to a gene: 11. CDR3 length: 13 residues.

This clonotype showed up just a few times. The chain combines TRBV4-1 with TRBJ2-5; 10 bases map to TRBD1. The CDR3 length is 16 residues. V trimming: 3 bases; J trimming: 4 bases; junction bases outside the gene matches: 8. CDR1 is MGHRA and CDR2 is YSYEKL in the germline V gene. The DNA of the CDR3 is TGCGCCAGCAGCCAGCCCGGGACAGGGGATTCAGAGACCCAGTACTTC. Its protein product is CASSQPGTGDSETQYF.